The subject of this entry is one T cell receptor (beta chain). Its antigen remains unidentified. The junction does not match germline at one end; this may be a read error. Taken from the germline V gene, the CDR1 and CDR2 loops are SQVTM and ANQGSEA. The CDR3 contains 13 residues, cysteine and phenylalanine counted. Of the read, only the CDR3 DNA is kept; its 39 bases are in frame from base 1. TCR beta CDR3 regions were sequenced from DNA using the immunoSEQ hsTCRbeta Kit. Regarding the original processing steps: TCR sequencing data were analysed with the ImmunoSEQ Analyzer. T cell clonality was defined as 1 minus Pielou's evenness, calculated on productive rearrangements. T cell diversity was measured with the inverse Simpson index on productive templates. T cell density was TCR beta template counts normalized to usable DNA, estimated by amplifying and sequencing housekeeping genes. Two-sided Kruskal-Wallis tests were used to compare TCR metrics across histologic stages. TCRdb holds this immuneACCESS table with in-frame rearrangements only. Some clones are missing; in checked studies, unresolved V genes explain under half, and the rest has no known cause. V, J and clone size derive from that table, while D and trimming were established from the DNA sequence. The sample table lists about 12,000 clones, 85% of them with a count of one. 3% to 4% of the sample rests with the top ten.

The data originate from a study of immune evolution from preneoplasia to lung adenocarcinoma (dated by TCRdb to about 2021). With respect to the entire study: No AAH lesions showed HLA loss of heterozygosity, compared with 6% to 7.5% of AIS, roughly 15% of MIA and approximately 30% of ADC lesions. Immune contexture across lung adenocarcinoma precursors and invasive adenocarcinoma was profiled using immune gene expression, TCR sequencing and multiplex immunofluorescence. Resected precursor lesions (AAH, AIS, MIA) and invasive adenocarcinomas were compared with paired morphologically normal lung tissue. Sample size was determined by specimen availability and not by a prior power calculation. The immune data were integrated with whole exome sequencing and methylation data from the same cohort of nodules. In total, the cohort included 50 to 65 patients with pulmonary nodules, all of whom underwent surgical resection. A total of under 60 patients contributed TCR sequencing data. According to the study, about 100 samples were used for TCR sequencing. POLYSOLVER was used to infer class I HLA alleles from exome data, and LOHHLA was used to detect allele-specific HLA loss. The study at large found these results: Because every patient came from Japan and China, how well the results apply to Western populations was uncertain. The findings reflected association rather than direct causation, and larger cohorts with long-term follow-up and longitudinal biopsies were considered necessary. Clonality was highest in normal lung, while later-stage lesions appeared to have lower clonality but higher T cell density and diversity. Normal lung had the highest top T cell clone frequencies, and these frequencies appeared to fall progressively from AAH through AIS, MIA and invasive adenocarcinoma. T cell clonality was highest in KRAS-mutant nodules compared with EGFR-mutant or double wild-type lesions.

Between 2014 and 2017, the patients underwent resection in either Japan or China. The histologic diagnosis of each case was independently confirmed on H&E slides by two lung cancer pathologists. Premalignant or tumor cells were enriched for nucleic acid extraction by macro-dissection performed after pathologic assessment. The AllPrep DNA/RNA FFPE Kit was used to isolate DNA from FFPE tissue. The rearrangement joined TRBV29-1 to TRBJ2-1; the D gene cannot be resolved reliably. Input material: FFPE tissue from an adenomatous hyperplasia lung lesion. The intended sense of this specimen's cell subset or site label: atypical adenomatous hyperplasia (AAH), lung preneoplasia. The source is a person aged 50-69 years with lung adenocarcinoma. Here is the DNA: TGCAGCGCTGTCGACGTACCCTACAGTGAGCAGTTCTTC. Its product reads: CSAVDVPYSEQFF.